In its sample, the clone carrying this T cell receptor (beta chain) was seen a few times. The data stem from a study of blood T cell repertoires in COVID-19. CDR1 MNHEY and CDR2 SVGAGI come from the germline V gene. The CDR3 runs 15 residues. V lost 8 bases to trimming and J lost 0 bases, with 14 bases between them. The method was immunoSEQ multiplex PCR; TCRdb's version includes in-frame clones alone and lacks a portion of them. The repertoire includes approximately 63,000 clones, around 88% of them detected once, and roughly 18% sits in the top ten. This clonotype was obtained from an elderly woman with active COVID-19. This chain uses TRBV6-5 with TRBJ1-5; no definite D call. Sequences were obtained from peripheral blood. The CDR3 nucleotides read TGTGCCAGCTCAACAGACGAATATAGCAATCAGCCCCAGCATTTT. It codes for CASSTDEYSNQPQHF.